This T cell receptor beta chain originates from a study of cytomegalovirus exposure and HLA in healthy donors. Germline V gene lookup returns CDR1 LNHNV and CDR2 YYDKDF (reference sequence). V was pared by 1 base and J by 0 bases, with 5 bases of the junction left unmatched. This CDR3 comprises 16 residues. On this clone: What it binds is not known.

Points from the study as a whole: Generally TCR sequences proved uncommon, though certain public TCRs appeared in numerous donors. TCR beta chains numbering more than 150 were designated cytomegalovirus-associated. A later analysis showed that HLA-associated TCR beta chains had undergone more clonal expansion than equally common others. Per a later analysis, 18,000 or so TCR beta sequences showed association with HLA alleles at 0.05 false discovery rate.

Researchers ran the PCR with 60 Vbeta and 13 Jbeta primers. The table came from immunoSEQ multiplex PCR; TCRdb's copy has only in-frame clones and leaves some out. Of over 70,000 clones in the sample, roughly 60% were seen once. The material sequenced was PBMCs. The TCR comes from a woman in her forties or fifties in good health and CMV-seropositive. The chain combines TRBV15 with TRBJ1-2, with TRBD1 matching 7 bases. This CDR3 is CATSRGRGDANYGYTF. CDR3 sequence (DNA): TGTGCCACCAGCAGAGGCAGGGGGGATGCTAACTATGGCTACACCTTC.